A single sample gave rise to the 9 T cell receptor beta chains below, sequenced in a study of regulatory T cells in long-lasting Graves disease. Time point of the sample: newly diagnosed GD, antithyroid drugs for less than 3 months. Extracted PBMC RNA gave rise to the TCR library. Combining iRepertoire HTBI primers with Arm-PCR of CDR3 regions, the authors built TCR beta libraries. TCRdb re-derived calls from the multiplex PCR reads in MiXCR, one entry per CDR3 protein. Here the sample spans about 620,000 distinct CDR3 sequences, roughly 16% being singletons. Separately, the same data were catalogued under a study of T cells in Graves' hyperthyroidism and ophthalmopathy.

The sample was peripheral blood mononuclear cells (PBMCs), taken at new diagnosis, from a patient treated with antithyroid drugs. These receptor sequences come from a woman younger than 45 with Graves disease.

The rearrangement uses TRBV10-3 and TRBJ2-1, with D possibly TRBD2 on 7 matching bases. The CDR3 has 14 amino acids. Germline V gene data show CDR1 as ENHRY and CDR2 as SYGVKD. Deletions cut 10 bases from V and 5 bases from J, with 18 bases between. CDR3 region: CATQGRDLDNEQFF. CDR3 bases: TGTGCCACCCAGGGGAGGGATCTCGACAATGAGCAGTTCTTC.

This clonotype was seen more than once but under ten times. CDR3 amino acids: CASSQVTSATASGRNGRSYNEQFF. The CDR3 coding sequence is TGTGCCAGCAGCCAAGTCACCTCCGCAACGGCTAGCGGGAGAAACGGGCGCTCCTACAATGAGCAGTTCTTC. V and J are TRBV3-1 and TRBJ2-1; 10 bases are a match to TRBD2. The CDR3 has 24 amino acids. Germline-derived CDR1 and CDR2 are LGHDT and YNNKEL (reference sequence). V shed 1 base and J 0 bases; nucleotides not matched to a gene: 24.

The chain combines TRBV6-5 with TRBJ1-1; D call uncertain. Germline V lookup: CDR1 MNHEY, CDR2 SVGAGI. The CDR3 sequence is 16 residues long. The V and J ends lost 2 bases and 1 base respectively, with 14 bases between them. CDR3 sequence: CASSYGWVNPNTEAFF. In DNA form, the CDR3 reads TGTGCCAGCAGTTACGGATGGGTTAACCCGAACACTGAAGCTTTCTTT.

Many counts were recorded for this clonotype. The J gene is TRBJ1-5, the V gene TRBV10-3; D gene uncertain. V shed 2 bases and J shed 3 bases, with 8 bases lying between them. Germline-derived CDR1 and CDR2 are ENHRY and SYGVKD. The CDR3 has 14 residues. The DNA of the CDR3 is TGTGCCATCAGTGAGCCGGACCTCAATCAGCCCCAGCATTTT. It specifies CAISEPDLNQPQHF.

This clonotype was seen a few times. V gene TRBV30 combines with J gene TRBJ2-7; 10 nucleotides agree with TRBD2. CDR1 is GTSNPN and CDR2 is SVGIG in the germline V gene (reference sequence). With 3 bases clipped from V and 2 bases from J, the junction kept 7 bases outside the gene matches. The CDR3 covers 15 residues. The CDR3 sequence is CAWSSGTSDPYEQYF. The CDR3 nucleotides read TGTGCCTGGAGCTCTGGGACTAGCGATCCCTACGAGCAGTACTTC.

This CDR3 reads CSVQTPGQGNTIYF. CDR3 DNA: TGCAGCGTGCAGACCCCGGGACAGGGAAACACCATATATTTT. The rearrangement joins TRBV29-1 to TRBJ1-3; 7 nucleotides match TRBD1. The trim removed 6 bases at V and 4 bases at J, leaving 9 bases unmatched. The CDR3 is 14 residues long. Germline-derived CDR1 and CDR2 are SQVTM and ANQGSEA.

The chain combines TRBV27 with TRBJ1-1, with D perhaps TRBD1 (5 bases). Germline V gene sequence: CDR1 MNHEY, CDR2 SMNVEV (reference sequence). The CDR3 is 14 residues long. The ends were cut back, 2 bases at V and 1 base at J, with 8 bases in the middle. The CDR3 DNA follows: TGTGCCAGCAGTTTAATAGGACAGAACACTGAAGCTTTCTTT. It yields the protein CASSLIGQNTEAFF.

In this sample, this clonotype turned up a few times. The CDR3 nucleotides read TGCAGTGCTGAGAAAACGGCGGCGGGAGCTTTCTTT. Translating it yields CSAEKTAAGAFF. The genes are TRBV20-1 and TRBJ1-1; no firm D call. The CDR3 runs to 12 residues. V was shortened by 5 bases and J by 10 bases, with 17 bases between the two germline ends. In germline, CDR1 is DFQATT, CDR2 SNEGSKA (reference sequence).

This sequence joins TRBV5-1 and TRBJ1-6, with TRBD1 identical over 7 bases. The V and J ends lost 0 bases and 9 bases, in that order; junction bases with no gene match: 9. The CDR3 is made up of 16 amino acids. CDR1 is SGHRS, CDR2 YFSETQ, per germline. The CDR3 DNA reads as TGCGCCAGCAGCTTGGGACAGGGCGTCGTTGTTTCACCCCTCCACTTT. This sequence encodes CASSLGQGVVVSPLHF.